The rows below give T cell receptor beta chains drawn from one sample of a study of blood T cells in healthy people across ages. TCRdb recomputed calls from the 5' RACE reads with MiXCR, one row per CDR3 protein. The data show about 900,000 distinct CDR3 sequences, with about 48% seen just once and around an eighth held by the top ten. The material sequenced was blood. These receptors originate from a man younger than 45 in good health. Each CDR3 is given without its conserved first and last residue.

v_call cdr3_aa
TRBV20-1 SARAGQPYEQY
TRBV18 ASSPPTGNRVAQY
TRBV27 ASSGRLRDTKFNGYT
TRBV7-2 ASSLDIGAADQPQH
TRBV6-5 ASGYDEQY
TRBV6-5 ASSTGFNPTFRGYT
TRBV6-5 ASSDSYENYGYT
TRBV11-2 ASSSPQGFEQF
TRBV5-1 ASSDGRDATEAF
TRBV3-1 ASSQGQGAQNSPLH
TRBV9 ASSAALGRGGVEQF
TRBV6-1 ASSEALISGANVLT
TRBV7-2 ASTGTGELGEQF
TRBV29-1 SVDDRARGELF
TRBV6-2/TRBV6-3 ASSYVQGRSPLH
TRBV7-2 ASSLARDNEQY
TRBV20-1 SASPTGLDYNEQF
TRBV6-2/TRBV6-3 ASSFLQGIGNEQF
TRBV2 ASSESTEAF
TRBV6-1 ASSAAGTQY
TRBV10-3 AISEPDSLYNEQF
TRBV18 ASSEDRPPPRNTEAF
TRBV5-1 ASSLGGGPNQPQH
TRBV3-1 ASRGATVNTEAF
TRBV28 ASSPPWTSRATGTQY
TRBV28 ASSSSGGESYEQY
TRBV5-1 ASSPGRTSADNEQF
TRBV12-3/TRBV12-4 ASQQNVGETQY
TRBV29-1 SVSEWDGDNEQF
TRBV27 ATMTGVSYEQY
TRBV20-1 SATRGQGNQPQH
TRBV20-1 SAGRNRVTYEQY
TRBV3-1 ASSQAQGRGGETQY
TRBV12-3/TRBV12-4 ASSFRARTDMQY
TRBV2 ASSESPNTEAF
TRBV29-1 SVEGGMATGNYEQY
TRBV15 ATRGDTADTQY
TRBV9 ASSVGGEDSPLH
TRBV2 ASSDPGRGYEQY
TRBV6-1 ASSEWGSGQGMNTQY
TRBV10-2 ASSDSGQGYEQY
TRBV20-1 SASRSGIEQF
TRBV10-3 AISESGLYEQY
TRBV6-1 ASSPWGNTEAF
TRBV5-1 ASAPEAGAAYEQY
TRBV10-3 AISATESLAYNEQF
TRBV28 ASSPDSPSYGYT
TRBV7-9 ASSLREDEQY
TRBV7-9 ASSPRLKQETQY
TRBV4-2 ASSQKTGFTDTQY
TRBV5-1 ASSSGSHDEQF
TRBV27 ASRSTGRGLRGPLH
TRBV5-1 ASSLDGGVYYEQY